The 10 T cell receptor beta chains below were found in one sample sequenced in a study of blood T cell repertoires in COVID-19. Repertoires were generated with immunoSEQ multiplex PCR, while TCRdb's copy carries only in-frame clones and drops some. The data contain approximately 46,000 clones, more than 65% of them singletons. The sequencing input was peripheral blood. Receptor source: a woman aged 70 to 79 with acute or convalescent COVID-19.

This clone has more than one count but fewer than ten. This chain uses TRBV2 with TRBJ1-5; D is unresolved. CDR1 SNHLY and CDR2 FYNNEI come from the germline V gene. The V gene lost 6 bases and the J gene lost 0 bases, with 6 bases spanning the gap. This CDR3 comprises 13 residues. The chain's CDR3 is CASRSDSNQPQHF. The CDR3 DNA reads as TGTGCCAGCAGGAGTGATAGCAATCAGCCCCAGCATTTT.

There are a few counts of this clone. The rearrangement links TRBV27 to TRBJ1-2; weak D call: TRBD1 (6 bases). V was cut by 10 bases and J by 4 bases, with 19 bases left in between. Germline V CDR1 and CDR2: MNHEY, SMNVEV (reference sequence). CDR3 length: 14 residues. The CDR3 reads CATTPLGAGYGYTF. The CDR3, as DNA: TGTGCCACCACCCCTCTGGGGGCAGGCTATGGCTACACCTTC.

This clone was found a few times. V and J are TRBV10-1 and TRBJ2-7; D remains ambiguous. This CDR3 is 11 amino acids long. Trimming cost V 6 bases and J 3 bases, with 6 bases left between them. The germline gives CDR1 WNHNN, CDR2 SYGVQD (reference sequence). CDR3 in amino acids: CASRLIYEQYF. The CDR3 DNA follows: TGCGCCAGCAGGTTAATCTACGAGCAGTACTTC.

The gene calls are TRBV5-1 and TRBJ1-2; D not certain. V gave up 2 bases and J gave up 5 bases, with 16 bases separating them. CDR1 is SGHRS, CDR2 YFSETQ, per germline. This CDR3 has 15 residues. CDR3 DNA sequence: TGCGCCAGCAGCTTAACACCGGAGACGGAGTATGGCTACACCTTC. This translates into CASSLTPETEYGYTF.

The genes are TRBV15 and TRBJ1-5; maybe TRBD1 (5 bases). CDR1 is LNHNV and CDR2 is YYDKDF in the germline V gene (reference sequence). Trimming shortened V by 1 base and J by 7 bases, and 8 bases separated the two germline ends. CDR3 length: 13 amino acids. In DNA, the CDR3 is TGTGCCACCAGCAGAGGACAGATACAGCCCCAGCATTTT. As protein: CATSRGQIQPQHF.

V usage is TRBV24-1 and J usage is TRBJ2-2; 8 positions agree with TRBD1. Germline V gene sequence: CDR1 KGHDR, CDR2 SFDVKD. The CDR3 spans 16 residues. The ends lost 1 base at V and 7 bases at J; junction bases unmatched: 7. The CDR3 spells CATSDFVTGAVGELFF. The CDR3 nucleotides read TGTGCCACCAGTGATTTCGTGACAGGGGCGGTCGGGGAGCTGTTTTTT.

The chain recombines TRBV28 with TRBJ1-6; unclear D gene. V dropped 4 bases and J dropped 4 bases, with 8 bases sitting between them. Per the germline V gene, CDR1 is MDHEN and CDR2 is SYDVKM. The CDR3 totals 14 residues. CDR3 DNA: TGTGCCAGCAGTTCTCTCCCTTATAATTCACCCCTCCACTTT. Protein product: CASSSLPYNSPLHF.

The chain employs TRBV7-9 and TRBJ2-7, with 10 nucleotides matching TRBD1. Germline V lookup: CDR1 SEHNR, CDR2 FQNEAQ (reference sequence). This CDR3 is built from 15 residues. The junction had 6 bases not matched to a gene; V was cut back by 4 bases and J by 3 bases. Written as DNA, the CDR3 is TGTGCCAGCAGCTGGGGGACAGGGGACCTCTACGAGCAGTACTTC. It translates to CASSWGTGDLYEQYF.

This clone was seen more than once but under ten times. The genes are TRBV6-2 or TRBV6-3 and TRBJ1-5, with D unclear. The CDR3 consists of 16 residues. V lost 4 bases to trimming and J lost 3 bases, with 16 bases between them. Germline V gives CDR1 MNHEY, CDR2 SVGEGT. The DNA for the CDR3 is TGTGCCAGCAGTTTCGGGTGGTCGGGGAACAATCAGCCCCAGCATTTT. Encoded protein: CASSFGWSGNNQPQHF.

The rearrangement joins TRBV19 to TRBJ1-1; a possible D gene is TRBD1 (6 bases). The CDR3 runs 16 residues. V was trimmed by 4 bases and J by 7 bases, leaving 22 bases between them. Germline CDR1 reads LNHDA; CDR2 reads SQIVND (reference sequence). CDR3 sequence: CASSTPGQLKPREAFF. The CDR3 bases are TGTGCCAGTAGTACCCCGGGACAACTAAAACCCCGTGAAGCTTTCTTT.